This T cell receptor (beta chain) was retrieved from a study of shared clonotypes between healthy human individuals. The repertoire was sequenced with immunoSEQ multiplex PCR; TCRdb's copy has only in-frame clones and lacks some. The data show fewer than 800,000 clones, roughly nine tenths seen once. Germline loops: CDR1 MNHEY, CDR2 SMNVEV (reference sequence). The CDR3 covers 17 residues. V was shortened by 5 bases and J by 3 bases, with 21 bases between the two germline ends. CD8 cells regarded as naive lacked CD45RO, were positively chosen for CCR7, and omitted terminally differentiated effector memory CD45RA+ cells. All donors were healthy HIV-negative adults lacking recent acute infections or vaccinations. Study-wide results and limits: The donor pool, a small one, limited the genetic and exposure-history diversity represented. Clonotypes shared by all four sorted-subset donors had higher generation probabilities than non-shared clonotypes.

A remark on this clone: What it binds is unknown.

The receptor's source is a man younger than 40 in good health. The gene calls are TRBV27 and TRBJ2-3; D is possibly TRBD1 (5 bases). The sample taken for sequencing was naive CD8+ T cells sorted from blood. The CDR3 here is CASSTLLDSNITDTQYF. DNA for the CDR3: TGTGCCAGCAGTACCCTCCTCGACAGCAATATTACAGATACGCAGTATTTT.